The 3 T cell receptor beta chains given below trace back to one sample, sequenced in a study of cytomegalovirus exposure and HLA in healthy donors. It was with 60 Vbeta and 13 Jbeta primers that the PCR ran. TCRdb's copy holds only in-frame clones and misses some; the assay was immunoSEQ multiplex PCR. The sample has 100,000 or so clones, more than 60% seen once. The sample comprised PBMCs. These TCRs come from a man younger than 45 in good health and CMV-seronegative.

This chain links TRBV30 with TRBJ1-1, with D possibly matching TRBD1 (6 bases). The V gene lost 2 bases and the J gene lost 1 base, with 11 bases spanning the gap. The CDR3 sequence is 14 residues long. The germline CDR1 and CDR2 sequences are GTSNPN and SVGIG (reference sequence). CDR3 in DNA: TGTGCCTGGAGTACAGGGTTTGCGAACACTGAAGCTTTCTTT. Protein sequence: CAWSTGFANTEAFF.

The V gene is TRBV7-2, the J gene TRBJ2-2; 9 bases fit TRBD2. Germline lookup yields CDR1 SGHTA and CDR2 FQGNSA. With 2 bases clipped from V and 4 bases from J, the junction kept 11 bases outside the gene matches. The CDR3 consists of 18 residues. CDR3 protein: CASSLRLAGPWGTGELFF. The CDR3, as DNA: TGTGCCAGCAGCTTACGGCTAGCGGGGCCGTGGGGCACCGGGGAGCTGTTTTTT.

The chain links TRBV28 to TRBJ1-1, with TRBD1 as a possible D gene (5 bases). Per germline, CDR1 MDHEN and CDR2 SYDVKM. The CDR3 has 16 amino acids. The V end was cut by 2 bases, the J end by 1 base, with 14 bases between. CDR3 residues: CASSLLPGGENTEAFF. CDR3 nucleotide sequence: TGTGCCAGCAGTTTACTCCCCGGGGGGGAGAACACTGAAGCTTTCTTT. Looking up the rest from reference TRBV28 and TRBJ1-1 gives the full variable domain: DVKVTQSSRYLVKRTGEKVFLECVQDMDHENMFWYRQDPGLGLRLIYFSYDVKMKEKGDIPEGYSVSREKKERFSLILESASTNQTSMYLCASSLLPGGENTEAFFGQGTRLTVV.